Listed below are T cell receptor beta chains from one sample, sequenced in a study of CD8 T cells in ankylosing spondylitis. TCRdb re-called the 5' RACE reads with MiXCR, one entry per CDR3 protein. The profile shows some 220,000 distinct CDR3 sequences, 6% to 8.5% of them singletons. The source material was blood, either unsorted or a sorted T cell fraction (not recorded which). These receptors were taken from a male donor with ankylosing spondylitis. CDR3s include the opening cysteine and the closing phenylalanine or tryptophan. The D gene is left open where the match is weak. Part of the rows lack a size; the others show once, few, many or a class for expanded clones.

TRBD1	TRBV6-2/TRBV6-3	many	TRBJ2-4	TGTGCCAGCAGTTCCCGGGACAGCAAAAACATTCAGTACTTC	CASSSRDSKNIQYF
TRBD2	TRBV20-1	few	TRBJ2-7	TGCAGTGCTTCACAACTACGGCGGGAGACCTACGAGCAGTACTTC	CSASQLRRETYEQYF
-	TRBV5-5	many	TRBJ2-7	TGTGCCAGCAGCTATGACCGGGACTTCTACGAGCAGTACTTC	CASSYDRDFYEQYF
-	TRBV20-1	many	TRBJ2-5	TGCAGTGCTAGGCTAAACCCGGGACACCCACGGTCCCAGTACTTC	CSARLNPGHPRSQYF
-	TRBV4-1	-	TRBJ2-2	TGCGCCAGCAGCTGGGAGAACACCGGGGAGCTGTTTTTT	CASSWENTGELFF
TRBD2	TRBV7-9	-	TRBJ2-1	TGTGCCAGCAGCACCTCACTAGCGGGAGGGACCGGAGAGCAGTTCTTC	CASSTSLAGGTGEQFF
-	TRBV10-1	-	TRBJ2-2	TGCGCCAGCAGTGATGACACCGGGGAGCTGTTTTTT	CASSDDTGELFF
-	TRBV12-3/TRBV12-4	many	TRBJ1-5	TGTGCCAGCAGTTTAAGACATCAGCCCCAGCATTTT	CASSLRHQPQHF
-	TRBV5-6	few	TRBJ1-3	TGTGCCAGCAGTCGATCCCCGGGCTTTGGAAACACCATATATTTT	CASSRSPGFGNTIYF
-	TRBV12-3/TRBV12-4	many	TRBJ1-2	TGTGCCAGCCTCGACAGGCTAAACTATGGCTACACCTTC	CASLDRLNYGYTF
-	TRBV3-1	-	TRBJ2-7	TGTGCCAGCAGCCAAGGTTTCGGTGACTACGAGCAGTACTTC	CASSQGFGDYEQYF
TRBD1	TRBV7-9	many	TRBJ1-1	TGTGCCAGCAGCTCACAGGGGTCCCACCCTGAAGCTTTCTTT	CASSSQGSHPEAFF
TRBD2	TRBV6-4	many	TRBJ2-1	TGTGCCAGCAGTGACTGGGGGACTAGCTCCAATGAGCAGTTCTTC	CASSDWGTSSNEQFF
TRBD1	TRBV6-1	many	TRBJ2-7	TGTGCCAGCAAACTGGGACAGAGATCCTACGAGCAGTACTTC	CASKLGQRSYEQYF
-	TRBV13	-	TRBJ1-2	TGTGCCAGCAGCTTAGGAGGCGGGCGCGATGGCTACACCTTC	CASSLGGGRDGYTF
-	TRBV11-1	-	TRBJ2-1	TGTGCCAGCAGCTTCGGGACCTTAGGGCAGTTCTTC	CASSFGTLGQFF
-	TRBV11-2	few	TRBJ2-7	TGTGCCAGCAGCTTAGCTGGATATAGGGGAGTCTACGAGCAGTACTTC	CASSLAGYRGVYEQYF
-	TRBV28	many	TRBJ2-1	TGTGCCAGCAGTTTCCTTAGAGGGCACAATGAGCAGTTCTTC	CASSFLRGHNEQFF
-	TRBV20-1	many	TRBJ2-7	TGCAGTGCTAGAGAGGGGAGGGGGAGCTCCTACGAGCAGTACTTC	CSAREGRGSSYEQYF
-	TRBV6-4	-	TRBJ2-7	TGTGCCAGCAGTCCTCGCGGCGGGACGATTGACGAGCAGTACTTC	CASSPRGGTIDEQYF
-	TRBV7-9	many	TRBJ2-1	TGTGCCAGCAGCTTAGCGGCCGGAGAGCAGTTCTTC	CASSLAAGEQFF
-	TRBV4-2	many	TRBJ1-2	TGTGCCAGCAGCCAAGTTGATTCGCTGGGCTACACCTTC	CASSQVDSLGYTF
TRBD1	TRBV12-3/TRBV12-4	many	TRBJ2-4	TGTGCCAGCAGTTCTTCCCGACAGGGCGGTTCAAACATTCAGTACTTC	CASSSSRQGGSNIQYF
TRBD1	TRBV7-9	many	TRBJ2-7	TGTGCCAGCAGCTCAGACAGGGGTTCCGGCTACGAGCAGTACTTC	CASSSDRGSGYEQYF
-	TRBV7-2	many	TRBJ1-2	TGTGCCAGCAGCTCGACCGGGACTTACTATGGCTACACCTTC	CASSSTGTYYGYTF
-	TRBV6-5	many	TRBJ1-3	TGTGCCAGCAGTTATCGGGGGACTAGGGGAAACACCATATATTTT	CASSYRGTRGNTIYF
-	TRBV6-5	-	TRBJ1-2	TGTGCCAGCAGGGTGGGGTATGGCTACACCTTC	CASRVGYGYTF
TRBD2	TRBV4-3	-	TRBJ2-6	TGCGCCAGCAGCCAAGCCAGAGCGGGGGGTCTCAGCTCTGGGGCCAACGTCCTGACTTTC	CASSQARAGGLSSGANVLTF
TRBD1	TRBV6-2/TRBV6-3	many	TRBJ1-1	TGTGCCAGCAGTTCGGACAGGGAGGGGGACACTGAAGCTTTCTTT	CASSSDREGDTEAFF
TRBD2	TRBV27	-	TRBJ2-2	TGTGCCAGCAGGCCGGGACTAGGGGAAACCGGGGAGCTGTTTTTT	CASRPGLGETGELFF
-	TRBV9	many	TRBJ2-3	TGTGCCAGCCGGGCGGAGGTCGGCACAGATACGCAGTATTTT	CASRAEVGTDTQYF
TRBD1	TRBV4-1	few	TRBJ2-7	TGCGCCAGCAGCCAAGACAGGGGGTTCTCCTACGAGCAGTACTTC	CASSQDRGFSYEQYF
-	TRBV6-2/TRBV6-3	few	TRBJ2-3	TGTGCCAGCAGTTACGGGCTGATAACAGATACGCAGTATTTT	CASSYGLITDTQYF
TRBD2	TRBV11-2	many	TRBJ2-5	TGTGCCAGCATCCGGACTAGCGGGGGGCGTGAGACCCAGTACTTC	CASIRTSGGRETQYF
-	TRBV9	few	TRBJ1-1	TGTGCCAGCAGCGTAGTCGCGGGGATGAACACTGAAGCTTTCTTT	CASSVVAGMNTEAFF
-	TRBV7-9	many	TRBJ2-3	TGTGCCAGCAGCCCAAGGATTGGGCAGAGCACAGATACGCAGTATTTT	CASSPRIGQSTDTQYF
-	TRBV27	few	TRBJ1-6	TGTGCCAGCAGCAACGGGAACAATAATTCACCCCTCCACTTT	CASSNGNNNSPLHF
-	TRBV12-3/TRBV12-4	many	TRBJ1-2	TGTGCCATTAGATTTAGTACGAGCGATCGCTATGGCTACACCTTC	CAIRFSTSDRYGYTF
-	TRBV21-1	many	TRBJ1-4	TGTGCCAGTCCTAATGAAAAACTGTTTTTT	CASPNEKLFF
-	TRBV6-2/TRBV6-3	many	TRBJ1-5	TGTGCCAGCAGCGTTGGTAGGCATCCCCAGCATTTT	CASSVGRHPQHF
-	TRBV7-8	many	TRBJ2-3	TGTGCCAGCAGCTATGATGGGGCGGAGAGCACAGATACGCAGTATTTT	CASSYDGAESTDTQYF
-	TRBV25-1	few	TRBJ2-5	TGTGCCAGCAGTGAATACAGAGGGGGGGAGACCCAGTACTTC	CASSEYRGGETQYF
-	TRBV6-4	many	TRBJ2-1	TGTGCCAGCAGCCCTCGGGCGGCCTACAATGAGCAGTTCTTC	CASSPRAAYNEQFF
-	TRBV6-5	many	TRBJ2-5	TGTGCCAGCAGTTACTTTGGGGCAGGACAAGAGACCCAGTACTTC	CASSYFGAGQETQYF